This TCR beta chain was identified during a study of T cell responses to AZD1222 COVID-19 vaccine (dated by TCRdb to the early 2020s). About the investigation overall: A total of under 250 trial participants underwent TCR sequencing, of whom roughly 210 had received two doses of AZD1222 and roughly 26 had received two doses of the MenACWY control vaccine. Trial participants were enrolled by age into 18-55, 56-69 and 70-plus year subgroups, with roughly 150, 30 and 60 TCR-sequenced participants respectively.

V sheds 1 base and J sheds 6 bases, leaving 9 bases between their ends. The CDR3 runs 13 amino acids, cysteine and phenylalanine included. Left in the record is the CDR3 DNA by itself, 39 bases read in frame from the first base. CDR1 SGHTA and CDR2 FQGNSA are derived from the germline V gene. The CDR3 regions of human TCRbeta chains were subjected to immunosequencing. In the authors' own workflow: Repertoire TCRs were matched against a reference library of SARS-CoV-2-specific TCRs generated with the MIRA antigen-specificity platform. Breadth was defined as the fraction of unique TCRs that were SARS-CoV-2-associated. Depth was defined as the fraction of total T cells that were SARS-CoV-2-associated. Using the MIRA data, each spike-specific TCR was assigned both to the spike region to which the TCR was reactive and to a CD4 or CD8 class. Log10-transformed breadth and depth values were compared by one-way ANOVA with Sidak's multiple comparisons tests. In TCRdb, the immuneACCESS table is reduced to in-frame sequences with V and J assigned. These tables do not hold every clone; where another copy was compared, an unresolved V gene accounts for under half, and the others remain unexplained. For V, J and clone size, that table is used; D and trimming come from the DNA. Present in this sample are 95,000 to 110,000 clones, about 93% of which were seen just once. The top ten constitute 6.2% of the sample.

This clone was found once. Its target antigen remains unknown. The record has no base qualities; no much larger clone is one base away. The time point label, read with the paper, signifies: about 28 days (+/-7) after the second vaccine dose. Because spike-specific TCR depth and breadth did not differ between the two schedules, AZD1222 recipients who got a second dose at roughly 4 weeks were pooled with those who got a second dose at roughly 12 weeks. Samples from vaccinated people were obtained from the UK trials COV001 and COV002, which included a single-blind randomized controlled phase 2/3 trial of AZD1222 (ChAdOx1 nCoV-19) in healthy adults. Trial participant PBMC samples were collected at day 0 and day 28 after the second dose for TCRbeta chain sequencing. Study-level results and caveats: Because no samples from the day 14 peak response were available, repertoires could be characterized only after the peak T cell response. After two AZD1222 doses, both the breadth and the depth of spike-specific TCRs were significantly higher than at day 0 and than in MenACWY recipients. Nearly half of unique spike-specific TCRs reportedly recognized epitopes outside regions mutated in the B.1.351 and B.1.1.7 variants. The 56-69-year group was small, and its depth increase did not reach significance, likely because of low power. Conclusions about previously exposed vaccinees are limited because only 6 or 7 AZD1222 recipients were SARS-CoV-2 seropositive at baseline. Participants were mostly white British, with more females than males. The authors suggested clonal diversity may have been underestimated. The vaccine-associated CD4 TCRs covered the entire spike protein, and the dominant responses fell in regions 160-218 and 743-854.

This sequence uses TRBV7-2 and TRBJ1-1; the D gene lacks a confident call. The receptor was isolated from an adult who received the AZD1222 COVID-19 vaccine. The starting material was peripheral blood, obtained 28 days after the second AZD1222 dose. The CDR3 amino acid sequence is: CASSLGGSAEAFF. The base sequence is TGTGCCAGCAGCTTAGGAGGGAGCGCTGAAGCTTTCTTT.